This T cell receptor beta chain appears in the sequencing data of a study of blood T cell repertoires in COVID-19. Per germline, CDR1 SGHRS and CDR2 YFSETQ. V shed 4 bases and J 8 bases; nucleotides not matched to a gene: 11. The length of the CDR3 is 15 residues. This clone appeared once. The table came from immunoSEQ multiplex PCR; TCRdb's copy has only in-frame clones and leaves some out. The sample lists nearly 35,000 clones; 85% were seen once. This receptor was identified in a human donor with acute or convalescent COVID-19. The donor label of this sample is uncertain. The chain recombines TRBV5-1 with TRBJ1-2, with 10 bases identical to TRBD1. Sequencing was carried out using peripheral blood. The CDR3 here is CASSGPGQGMDGYTF. CDR3 DNA: TGCGCCAGCAGCGGACCGGGACAGGGGATGGACGGCTACACCTTC.